This T cell receptor beta chain was sequenced for a study of response to subunit inactivated influenza vaccine listed by TCRdb under 2018. With respect to the entire study: The study used deep quantitative T cell receptor repertoire profiling to track responses to a trivalent subunit inactivated influenza vaccine. Paper-wide results and their limitations: It was suggested by the authors that each seasonal influenza vaccination may recruit only a limited number of new T cells.

CDR1 is given as SGHRS and CDR2 as YFSETQ, both from the germline V gene. The CDR3 holds 15 amino acids from the cysteine to the phenylalanine. Of all the DNA, just the CDR3 is kept, 45 bases in frame from base 1. The V end gives up 4 bases and the J end 1 base, leaving 1 base in the junction not matched to a gene. For this clonotype: Its antigen specificity is not known. No clone much larger than this one lies a single base away; base qualities are absent.

The library relied on RT-PCR. The sequencer listed for this sample is Illumina HiSeq 2500. The public reads were reanalyzed by TCRdb: fastp trimming at Q25, MiXCR alignment, in-frame beta chains only. Rows matching on CDR3 protein sequence are summarized as one entry with the most common DNA and genes. Counted in this sample were roughly 650,000 distinct CDR3 sequences; 15% to 17% of them appeared once. The biggest ten clones account for about 9.9% of the sample. The specimen was PBMCs from blood, collected 11 to 12 days after vaccination. The sequence joins TRBV5-1 to TRBJ2-2; TRBD2 agrees with 10 junctional bases. This receptor was taken from a man aged 50-59 years who received an inactivated influenza vaccine. Donor details come from another sample of the same person, matched by shared clones. The DNA reads TGCGCCAGCAGCCTAGCGGGGGAGAACACCGGGGAGCTGTTTTTT. Its protein is CASSLAGENTGELFF.